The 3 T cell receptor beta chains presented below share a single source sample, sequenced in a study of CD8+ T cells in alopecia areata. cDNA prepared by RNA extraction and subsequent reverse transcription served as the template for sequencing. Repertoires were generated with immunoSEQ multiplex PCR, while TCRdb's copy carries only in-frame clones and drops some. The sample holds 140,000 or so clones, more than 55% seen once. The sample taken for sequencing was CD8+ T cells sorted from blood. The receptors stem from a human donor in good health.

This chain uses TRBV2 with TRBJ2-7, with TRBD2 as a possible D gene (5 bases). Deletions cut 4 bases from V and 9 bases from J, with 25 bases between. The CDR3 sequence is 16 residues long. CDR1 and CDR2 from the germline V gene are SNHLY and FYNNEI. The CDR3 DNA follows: TGTGCCAGCAGTGGTGGCGAGGGTTCCTCCCTTCGTGGGCAGTACTTC. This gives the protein CASSGGEGSSLRGQYF.

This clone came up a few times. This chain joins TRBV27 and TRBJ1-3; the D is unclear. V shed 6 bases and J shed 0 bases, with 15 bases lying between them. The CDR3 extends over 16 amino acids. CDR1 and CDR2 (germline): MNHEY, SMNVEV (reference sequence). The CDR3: CASSHIGRYSGNTIYF. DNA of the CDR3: TGTGCCAGCAGCCATATCGGACGGTACTCTGGAAACACCATATATTTT.

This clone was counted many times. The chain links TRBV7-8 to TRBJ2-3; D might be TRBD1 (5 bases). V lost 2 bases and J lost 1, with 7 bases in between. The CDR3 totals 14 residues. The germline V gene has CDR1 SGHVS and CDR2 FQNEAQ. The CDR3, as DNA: TGTGCCAGCAGCTTACTACAGGGCACAGATACGCAGTATTTT. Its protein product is CASSLLQGTDTQYF.